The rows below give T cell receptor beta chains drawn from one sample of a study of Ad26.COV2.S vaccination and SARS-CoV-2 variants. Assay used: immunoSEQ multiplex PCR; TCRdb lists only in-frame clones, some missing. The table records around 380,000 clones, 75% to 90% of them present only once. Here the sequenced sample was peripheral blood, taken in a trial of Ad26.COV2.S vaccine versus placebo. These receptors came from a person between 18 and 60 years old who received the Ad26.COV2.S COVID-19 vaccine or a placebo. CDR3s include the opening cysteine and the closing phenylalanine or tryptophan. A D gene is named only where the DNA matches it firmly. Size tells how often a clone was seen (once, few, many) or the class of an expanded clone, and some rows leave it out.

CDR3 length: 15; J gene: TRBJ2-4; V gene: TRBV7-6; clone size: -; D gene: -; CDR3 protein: CASSLDSQPKNIQYF; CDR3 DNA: TGTGCCAGCAGCTTAGATTCCCAGCCAAAAAACATTCAGTACTTC
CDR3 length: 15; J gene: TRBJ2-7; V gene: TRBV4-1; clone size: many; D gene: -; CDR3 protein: CASSQVVQGGYEQYF; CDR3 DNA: TGCGCCAGCAGCCAAGTAGTACAGGGTGGCTACGAGCAGTACTTC
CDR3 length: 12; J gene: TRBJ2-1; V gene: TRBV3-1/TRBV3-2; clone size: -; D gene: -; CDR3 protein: CASSQAINEQFF; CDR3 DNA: TGTGCCAGCAGCCAAGCTATCAATGAGCAGTTCTTC
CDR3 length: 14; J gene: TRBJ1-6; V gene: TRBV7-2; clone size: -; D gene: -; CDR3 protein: CASSLSGNNSPLHF; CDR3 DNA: TGTGCCAGCAGCTTAAGTGGAAATAATTCACCCCTCCACTTT
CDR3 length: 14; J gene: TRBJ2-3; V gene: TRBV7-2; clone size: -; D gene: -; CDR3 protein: CASCLGGGADTQYF; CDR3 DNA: TGTGCCAGCTGCCTCGGGGGCGGGGCAGATACGCAGTATTTT
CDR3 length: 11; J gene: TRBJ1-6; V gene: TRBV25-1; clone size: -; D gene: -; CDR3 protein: CASSGGVPLHF; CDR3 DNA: TGTGCCAGCAGCGGAGGGGTACCCCTCCACTTT
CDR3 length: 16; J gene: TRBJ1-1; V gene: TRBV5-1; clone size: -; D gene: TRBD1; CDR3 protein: CASSASGTGYPTEAFF; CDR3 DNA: TGCGCCAGCAGCGCCTCCGGGACAGGGTACCCCACTGAAGCTTTCTTT
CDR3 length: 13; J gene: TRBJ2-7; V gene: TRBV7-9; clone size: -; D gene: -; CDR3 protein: CASSKITGYEQYF; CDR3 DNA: TGTGCCAGCAGCAAGATAACAGGCTACGAGCAGTACTTC
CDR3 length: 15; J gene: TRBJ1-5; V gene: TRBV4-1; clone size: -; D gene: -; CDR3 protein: CASSQSTGSGQPQHF; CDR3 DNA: TGCGCCAGCAGCCAAAGTACAGGGTCGGGACAGCCCCAGCATTTT
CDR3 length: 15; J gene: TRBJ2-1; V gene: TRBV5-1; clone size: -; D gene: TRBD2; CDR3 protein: CASSLTRGGAGEQFF; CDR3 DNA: TGCGCCAGCAGCTTGACTCGCGGGGGGGCAGGAGAGCAGTTCTTC
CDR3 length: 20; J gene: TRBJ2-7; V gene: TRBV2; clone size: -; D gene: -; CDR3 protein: CASTPPFAASSRTPSYEQYF; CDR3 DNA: TGTGCCAGCACTCCCCCCTTTGCCGCTAGTTCCCGGACACCTTCCTACGAGCAGTACTTC
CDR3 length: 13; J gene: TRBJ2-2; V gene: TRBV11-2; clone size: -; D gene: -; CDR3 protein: CASSTKRTGELFF; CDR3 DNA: TGTGCCAGCAGCACTAAGCGGACCGGGGAGCTGTTTTTT